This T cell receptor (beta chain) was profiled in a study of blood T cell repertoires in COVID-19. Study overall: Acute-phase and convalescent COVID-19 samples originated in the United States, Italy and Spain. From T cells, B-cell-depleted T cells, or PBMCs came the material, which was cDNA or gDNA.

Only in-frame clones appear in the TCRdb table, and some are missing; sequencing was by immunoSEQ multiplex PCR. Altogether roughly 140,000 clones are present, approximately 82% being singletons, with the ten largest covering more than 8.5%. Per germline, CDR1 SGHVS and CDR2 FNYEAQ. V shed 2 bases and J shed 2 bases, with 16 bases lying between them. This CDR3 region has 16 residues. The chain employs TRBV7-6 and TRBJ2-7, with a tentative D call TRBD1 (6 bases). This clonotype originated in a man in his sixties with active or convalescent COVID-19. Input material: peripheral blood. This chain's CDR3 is CASSLHPGQPAYEQYF. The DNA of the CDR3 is TGTGCCAGCAGCTTACATCCGGGACAACCTGCCTACGAGCAGTACTTC.